This TCR beta chain was captured by sequencing in a study of shared clonotypes between healthy human individuals. General study findings and limits: A generally larger estimated richness was seen in naive subsets than in memory subsets.

The CDR3 length is 13 residues. Looked up from germline, CDR1 is SGDLS and CDR2 is YYNGEE. V lost 5 bases and J lost 4, with 12 bases in between. Study processing details: Junction-only immunoSEQ data arrived without quality scores, meaning filtering differed. Generated by immunoSEQ multiplex PCR, the TCRdb table keeps only in-frame clones and is missing some. V and J calls and clone size are those listed in that table; D and trimming were worked out from the DNA. This sample carries around 2,000,000 clones, just under 95% of them seen once, and the ten largest clones take under 1.5%. This clone appeared once. What it binds is not known. The same CDR3 can be traced to other DNA sequences in this sample. CD8 cells regarded as naive lacked CD45RO, were positively chosen for CCR7, and omitted terminally differentiated effector memory CD45RA+ cells.

The V gene is TRBV9, the J gene TRBJ1-1; TRBD1 is a possible D gene (6 bases). Specimen: naive CD8+ T cells sorted from blood. This TCR was sampled from a man aged 18 to 30 in good health. CDR3 bases: TGTGCCAGCAGTGAAGGGGGTGGCACTGAAGCTTTCTTT. This encodes CASSEGGGTEAFF.